These 16 T cell receptor beta chains share one sample of origin, sequenced in a study of cytomegalovirus exposure and HLA in healthy donors. PCR was performed using 60 Vbeta and 13 Jbeta primers. The data were produced by immunoSEQ multiplex PCR, yet TCRdb's version contains in-frame clones alone and is incomplete. The sample yields approximately 150,000 clones, over 80% seen once. The sequenced sample consisted of PBMCs. The receptors stem from a male donor in good health and CMV-seronegative.

Only one count was recorded for this clone. The chain carries TRBV2 and TRBJ2-7, with D tentatively TRBD1 (5 bases). This CDR3 has 15 amino acids. CDR1 and CDR2 (germline): SNHLY, FYNNEI. V was clipped by 7 bases and J by 1 base, with 17 bases between them. The CDR3 region is CASIPAQGSSYEQYF. CDR3 sequence (DNA): TGTGCCAGCATTCCCGCGCAGGGAAGTTCCTACGAGCAGTACTTC. Full variable domain (rest looked up from reference TRBV2 and TRBJ2-7): EPEVTQTPSHQVTQMGQEVILRCVPISNHLYFYWYRQILGQKVEFLVSFYNNEISEKSEIFDDQFSVERPDGSNFTLKIRSTKLEDSAMYFCASIPAQGSSYEQYFGPGTRLTVT.

This rearrangement joins TRBV7-9 to TRBJ1-2, with 8 bases fitting TRBD1. From germline, CDR1 is SEHNR and CDR2 FQNEAQ (reference sequence). J was trimmed by 7 bases and V by 8 bases; bases with no gene match: 9. The CDR3 is made up of 13 amino acids. The CDR3 sequence: CASSGQASRGYTF. CDR3 nucleotide sequence: TGTGCCAGCTCGGGACAGGCTTCTCGTGGCTACACCTTC.

This clone was observed a handful of times. The chain combines TRBV2 with TRBJ1-1, with D hard to call. Germline V lookup: CDR1 SNHLY, CDR2 FYNNEI. V lost 8 bases to trimming and J lost 0 bases, with 10 bases between them. The CDR3 contains 13 residues. This CDR3 is CASPSEVNTEAFF. The CDR3 bases are TGTGCCAGCCCAAGCGAAGTGAACACTGAAGCTTTCTTT.

CDR3 coding DNA: TGCGCCAGCCTGGGACAGGTGAACACTGAAGCTTTCTTT. Protein product: CASLGQVNTEAFF. The chain has TRBV10-2 and TRBJ1-1, with TRBD1 matching 8 bases. The CDR3 is 13 residues long. CDR1 is WSHSY and CDR2 is SAAADI in the germline V gene. Unmatched junction bases numbered 2, after V lost 8 bases and J lost 0 bases.

The chain carries TRBV4-2 and TRBJ2-2; TRBD1 matches at 10 bases. Germline assignment: CDR1 LGHNA and CDR2 YNFKEQ. CDR3 size: 16 residues. Unmatched junction bases numbered 7, after V lost 5 bases and J lost 4 bases. The CDR3 DNA reads as TGTGCCAGCAGCTCACAGGGGACAGGGGTCACCGGGGAGCTGTTTTTT. As protein: CASSSQGTGVTGELFF.

The CDR3 sequence: CAWSVTGTGGLSPLHF. The CDR3 DNA sequence: TGTGCCTGGAGTGTGACGGGTACGGGAGGGCTCTCACCCCTCCACTTT. The V and J genes are TRBV30 and TRBJ1-6; D call uncertain. The CDR3 totals 16 residues. The germline gives CDR1 GTSNPN, CDR2 SVGIG (reference sequence). V was pared by 0 bases and J by 10 bases, with 19 bases between. The whole variable domain, remainder taken from reference TRBV30 and TRBJ1-6, is SQTIHQWPATLVQPVGSPLSLECTVEGTSNPNLYWYRQAAGRGLQLLFYSVGIGQISSEVPQNLSASRPQDRQFILSSKKLLLSDSGFYLCAWSVTGTGGLSPLHFGNGTRLTVT.

The chain is built from TRBV6-1 and TRBJ2-5, with D perhaps TRBD2 (6 bases). The CDR3 contains 16 residues. V lost 4 bases to trimming and J lost 0 bases, with 15 bases between them. Germline V gives CDR1 MNHNS, CDR2 SASEGT. CDR3: CASSGGLAGNQETQYF. The DNA for the CDR3 is TGTGCCAGCAGTGGGGGACTGGCGGGTAACCAAGAGACCCAGTACTTC.

This clone was seen a handful of times. V usage is TRBV6-5 and J usage is TRBJ1-2, with 7 bases lining up with TRBD1. The CDR3 spans 14 residues. Germline V gives CDR1 MNHEY, CDR2 SVGAGI. V trimming: 5 bases; J trimming: 4 bases; junction bases outside the gene matches: 7. The CDR3 DNA reads as TGTGCCAGCAGTAGGTCCCGGGACAGCTATGGCTACACCTTC. Amino acids: CASSRSRDSYGYTF.

This clone was recorded only once. V gene TRBV10-3 combines with J gene TRBJ1-5; no firm D call. Germline CDR1 ENHRY, CDR2 SYGVKD. The length of the CDR3 is 14 residues. The germline V and J ends were trimmed by 2 bases and 0 bases, with 5 bases remaining between them. In DNA form, the CDR3 reads TGTGCCATCAGTGAGGGACTTAGCAATCAGCCCCAGCATTTT. Protein sequence: CAISEGLSNQPQHF.

The chain is built from TRBV19 and TRBJ1-5; D is perhaps TRBD1 (6 bases). V was pared by 4 bases and J by 5 bases, with 18 bases between. CDR1 is LNHDA, CDR2 SQIVND, per germline (reference sequence). The CDR3 runs to 16 residues. Here the CDR3 reads CASSTGAGVADQPQHF. CDR3 nucleotide sequence: TGTGCCAGTAGTACTGGCGCAGGGGTGGCGGATCAGCCCCAGCATTTT.

With regard to this clone: The junction and the germline gene differ at one end; a read error may be behind it. Other DNA variants within this sample encode the same CDR3. The CDR3 spells CAGSVVLAGASDTQYF. CDR3 bases: TGTGCCGGCAGCGTAGTTTTGGCAGGGGCGTCAGATACACAGTATTTT. The V gene is TRBV9, the J gene TRBJ2-3, with D perhaps TRBD1 (6 bases). In germline, CDR1 is SGDLS, CDR2 YYNGEE. The CDR3 loop spans 16 amino acids.

The V gene is TRBV15, the J gene TRBJ2-2; the match to TRBD1 covers 8 bases. V was clipped by 4 bases and J by 4 bases; unmatched bases: 2. This CDR3 region has 14 residues. Germline V gives CDR1 LNHNV, CDR2 YYDKDF (reference sequence). The CDR3: CATSIDRGTGELFF. The DNA of the CDR3 is TGTGCCACCAGCATTGACAGGGGCACCGGGGAGCTGTTTTTT.

The chain employs TRBV7-9 and TRBJ1-1, with 7 bases matching TRBD1. Germline lookup yields CDR1 SEHNR and CDR2 FQNEAQ (reference sequence). The CDR3 runs 15 residues. V lost 6 bases to trimming and J lost 3 bases; unmatched junction nucleotides: 10. The CDR3 nucleotides are TGTGCCAGCAGATGGGGGACAGCGTGGGACACTGAAGCTTTCTTT. It codes for CASRWGTAWDTEAFF.

The chain joins TRBV4-1 to TRBJ2-4, with 10 bases fitting TRBD1. Germline V lookup: CDR1 MGHRA, CDR2 YSYEKL. The CDR3 covers 18 residues. After removal of 0 bases from V and 0 bases from J, the junction contained 5 bases not matched to a gene. The CDR3 region is CASSQEIGTGVAKNIQYF. Here the CDR3 DNA reads TGCGCCAGCAGCCAAGAAATAGGGACAGGGGTAGCCAAAAACATTCAGTACTTC.

The J gene is TRBJ1-2, the V gene TRBV6-6; 8 bases align to TRBD1. V lost 5 bases to trimming and J lost 4 bases; unmatched junction nucleotides: 9. The germline CDR1 and CDR2 sequences are MNHNY and SVGAGI (reference sequence). The CDR3 loop spans 15 amino acids. CDR3 residues: CASSATRGLSYGYTF. The CDR3 region has the DNA TGTGCCAGCAGTGCCACCAGGGGGCTTAGCTATGGCTACACCTTC.

The chain joins TRBV5-1 to TRBJ2-3; 7 bases are a match to TRBD1. CDR1 and CDR2 (germline): SGHRS, YFSETQ. V was clipped by 3 bases and J by 14 bases; unmatched bases: 15. The CDR3 is 14 amino acids. The CDR3 bases are TGCGCCAGCAGCTCCCGACAGGGCTCTCTGGCTGGGTATTTT. It codes for CASSSRQGSLAGYF.